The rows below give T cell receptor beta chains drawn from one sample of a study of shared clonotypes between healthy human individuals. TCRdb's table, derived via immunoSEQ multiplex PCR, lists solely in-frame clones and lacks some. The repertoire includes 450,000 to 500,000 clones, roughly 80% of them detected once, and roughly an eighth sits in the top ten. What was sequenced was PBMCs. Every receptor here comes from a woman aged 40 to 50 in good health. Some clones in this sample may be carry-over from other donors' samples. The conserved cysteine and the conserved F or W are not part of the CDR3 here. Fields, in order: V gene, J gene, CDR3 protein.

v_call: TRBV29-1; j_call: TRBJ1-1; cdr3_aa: SGGHGNTEAF
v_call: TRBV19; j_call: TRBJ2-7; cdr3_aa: ASSSPTSGFNEQY
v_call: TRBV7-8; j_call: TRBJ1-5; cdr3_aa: ASSPGPGGQPQH
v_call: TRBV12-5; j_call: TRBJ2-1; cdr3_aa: ASAWEEGTVRSYNEQF
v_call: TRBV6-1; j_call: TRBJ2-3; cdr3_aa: ACDEAGRGTDTQY
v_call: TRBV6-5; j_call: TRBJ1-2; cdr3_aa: ASSSTGTHNYGYT
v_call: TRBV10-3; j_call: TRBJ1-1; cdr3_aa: AIRGGGSEAF
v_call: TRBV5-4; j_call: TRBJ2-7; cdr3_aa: ASSLEGAGEQY
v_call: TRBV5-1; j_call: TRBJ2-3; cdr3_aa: ASSFSTDTQY
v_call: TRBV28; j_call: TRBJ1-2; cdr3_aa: ASSPPIGTVYGYT
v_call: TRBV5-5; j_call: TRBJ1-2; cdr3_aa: ASSLGTGSGYT
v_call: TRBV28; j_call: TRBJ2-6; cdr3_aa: ASRVGANVLT
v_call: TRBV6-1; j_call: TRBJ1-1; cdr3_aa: ASSEFRGRNTEAF
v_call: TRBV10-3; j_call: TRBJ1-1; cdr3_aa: ASSYSISTEAF
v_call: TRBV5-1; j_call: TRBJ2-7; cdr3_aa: ASSLVTSNYEQY
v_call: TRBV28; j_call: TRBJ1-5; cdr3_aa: ATRPSNQPQH
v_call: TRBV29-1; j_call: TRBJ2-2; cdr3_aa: SVGNTGELF
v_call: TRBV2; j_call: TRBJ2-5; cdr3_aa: ASSDSPPQETQY
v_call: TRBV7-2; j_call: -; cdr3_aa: ASRTRQGGEQY
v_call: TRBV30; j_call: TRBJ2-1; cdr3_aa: AWSLSNEQF
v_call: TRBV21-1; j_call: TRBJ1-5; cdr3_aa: ASRLHWHHQPQH
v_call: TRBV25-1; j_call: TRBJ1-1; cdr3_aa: ASSESAEAF
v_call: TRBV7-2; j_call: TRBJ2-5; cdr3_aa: ASSLNSGSGKTQY
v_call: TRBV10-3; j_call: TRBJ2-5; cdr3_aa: AISPPGTQY
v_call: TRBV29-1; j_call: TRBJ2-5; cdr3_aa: SVVLWGGETQY
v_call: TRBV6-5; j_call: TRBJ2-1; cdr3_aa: ASRLAGGLYNEQF
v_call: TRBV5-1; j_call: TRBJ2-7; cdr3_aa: ASRSQPSPPDEQY
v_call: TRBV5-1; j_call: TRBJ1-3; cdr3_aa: ASSLVGESSGNTIY
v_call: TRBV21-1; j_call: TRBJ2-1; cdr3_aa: ASSTRAEGWNEQF
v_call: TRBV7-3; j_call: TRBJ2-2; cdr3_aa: ASSPRTGQDGELF
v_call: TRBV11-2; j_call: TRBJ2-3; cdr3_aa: ASSLGAGSSTDTQY
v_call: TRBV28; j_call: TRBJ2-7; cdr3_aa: ASSKGTVTYEQY
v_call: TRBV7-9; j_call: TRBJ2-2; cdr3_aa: ASSFPNTGELF
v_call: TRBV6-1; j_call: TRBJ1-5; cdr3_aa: ASMGSNQPQH
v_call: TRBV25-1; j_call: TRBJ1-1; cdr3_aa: AGSPGQCSNTEAF
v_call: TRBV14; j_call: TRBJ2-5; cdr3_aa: ASSQVSRGGTQETQY
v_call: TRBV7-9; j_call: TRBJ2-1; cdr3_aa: ASITGPPFDEQF
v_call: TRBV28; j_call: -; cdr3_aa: ASSLPGGRAYEQY
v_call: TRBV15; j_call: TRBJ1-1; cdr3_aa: ATSIGLTNQNTEAF
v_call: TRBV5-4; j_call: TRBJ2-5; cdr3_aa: ASSRTAQETQY
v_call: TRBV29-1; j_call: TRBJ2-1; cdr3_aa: SAAETGANEQF
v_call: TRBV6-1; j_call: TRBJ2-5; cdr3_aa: ASSAWGEETQY
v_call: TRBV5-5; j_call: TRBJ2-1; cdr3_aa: ASSLVSGRDEQF
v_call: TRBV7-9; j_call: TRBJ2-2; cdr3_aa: ASSNSRGELF
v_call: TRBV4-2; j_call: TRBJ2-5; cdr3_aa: ASSQAASGQETQY
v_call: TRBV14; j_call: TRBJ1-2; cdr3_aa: ASSHSASGYT
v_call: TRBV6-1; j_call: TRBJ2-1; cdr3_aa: ASKTGTGIHEQF
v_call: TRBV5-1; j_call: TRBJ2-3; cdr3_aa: ASSLDSPSTDTQY
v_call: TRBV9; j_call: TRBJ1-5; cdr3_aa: ASSLLGQTNQPQH
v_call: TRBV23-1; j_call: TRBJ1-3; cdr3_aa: ASSQSDRPDSGNTIY
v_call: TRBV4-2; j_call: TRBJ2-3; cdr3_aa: ASSQVGTSGAHQDTQY
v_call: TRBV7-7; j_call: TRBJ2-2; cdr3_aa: ASTTAGGPSGELF
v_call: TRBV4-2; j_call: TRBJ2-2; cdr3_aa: ASSQASGGGNTGELF
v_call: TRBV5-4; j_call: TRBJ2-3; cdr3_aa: ASSYTGRAGDTQY
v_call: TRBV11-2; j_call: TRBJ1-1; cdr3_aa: ASSTPANTEAF
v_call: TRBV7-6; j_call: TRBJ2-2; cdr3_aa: ASSLARGSGTGELF
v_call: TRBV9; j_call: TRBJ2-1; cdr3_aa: ASSPHPSLNEQF